These T cell receptor beta chains were read from a single sample in a study of OX40 agonist ivuxolimab in advanced cancers. TCRdb keeps only in-frame clones here, not all; method: immunoSEQ multiplex PCR. The sample has tens of thousands of clones; about four fifths are singletons. The specimen was CD4+ or CD8+ T cells sorted from blood, collected in a trial of the OX40 agonist ivuxolimab. The receptors shown here come from an adult with an advanced solid tumor such as melanoma, head and neck, liver or kidney cancer. Both conserved end residues are part of each CDR3. The D gene is left open where the match is weak. Only part of the rows carry a size: once, few, many, or a class if the clone is expanded.

TGTGCCAGCTCACCCCTCGGCGTAGGACAGGGGACTGAAGCTTTCTTT	CASSPLGVGQGTEAFF	-	TRBV18	TRBJ1-1	16	TRBD1
TGTGCCAGCTCTCCACAGAACAGGGGTGGCTACACCTTC	CASSPQNRGGYTF	-	TRBV6-5	TRBJ1-2	13	TRBD1
TGTGCCAGCAGCTTAGGGGCGGGGGGACAAACAGATACGCAGTATTTT	CASSLGAGGQTDTQYF	-	TRBV7-2	TRBJ2-3	16	TRBD2
TGTGCCAGCAGCCCAAGACAGGAGTCCTACGAGCAGTACTTC	CASSPRQESYEQYF	-	TRBV7-9	TRBJ2-7	14	-
TGTGCCAGCAGCTTGGGTACAGGAGCCAAAGAGACCCAGTACTTC	CASSLGTGAKETQYF	-	TRBV5-5	TRBJ2-5	15	-
TGTGCCAGCAGGGGGGGATACAATTCACCCCTCCACTTT	CASRGGYNSPLHF	-	TRBV2	TRBJ1-6	13	-
TGTGCCAGCTCAAAAGATCCGTTAGGGGCAGGTTACGAGCAGTACTTC	CASSKDPLGAGYEQYF	-	TRBV27	TRBJ2-7	16	-
TGTGCCACCAGCGGGGGCGGGGATGCTGGGGCCAACGTCCTGACTTTC	CATSGGGDAGANVLTF	once	TRBV15	TRBJ2-6	16	-
TGTGCCAGCAGCCTGGACAGGGATCAGCCCCAGCATTTT	CASSLDRDQPQHF	-	TRBV6-5	TRBJ1-5	13	TRBD1
TGTGCCAGCAGGATGAGTGGGGAGACCCAGTACTTC	CASRMSGETQYF	-	TRBV2	TRBJ2-5	12	-
TGCGCCAGCAGCCCACGACAGGGGAACACTGAAGCTTTCTTT	CASSPRQGNTEAFF	-	TRBV5-1	TRBJ1-1	14	TRBD1
TGTGCCAGCAGTGCCGCTACTAGTTACAATGAGCAGTTCTTC	CASSAATSYNEQFF	-	TRBV25-1	TRBJ2-1	14	-
TGTGCCAGCAGCCAAGATAGGACAGGGGGCCGTGGCTACGAGCAGTACTTC	CASSQDRTGGRGYEQYF	once	TRBV4-2	TRBJ2-7	17	TRBD1
TGTGCCAGCAGTTCAGCGCGCTCTGGGGCCAACGTCCTGACTTTC	CASSSARSGANVLTF	-	TRBV27	TRBJ2-6	15	-
TGTGCCAGCAGCTTGCGAGACGGGGGACATAGCACAGATACGCAGTATTTT	CASSLRDGGHSTDTQYF	few	TRBV11-2	TRBJ2-3	17	-
TGTGCCAGCAGCGGGACAGTACCTGGAAACACCATATATTTT	CASSGTVPGNTIYF	-	TRBV28	TRBJ1-3	14	TRBD1
TGTGCCAGCAGTCAAACGGGGGGGCGAGGGTTTTCCACTGAAGCTTTCTTT	CASSQTGGRGFSTEAFF	-	TRBV2	TRBJ1-1	17	-
TGTGCCAGTAGTCGAACGGGACTAGCGGACTACGAGCAGTACTTC	CASSRTGLADYEQYF	-	TRBV19	TRBJ2-7	15	TRBD2
TGCGCCAGCAGCCAAGGTCCACAGCGGACGGAAAAACTGTTTTTT	CASSQGPQRTEKLFF	-	TRBV4-1	TRBJ1-4	15	-
TGTGCCAGTAGTATCCCGGGAGGAAATTCACCCCTCCACTTT	CASSIPGGNSPLHF	-	TRBV19	TRBJ1-6	14	-
TGTGCCAGCAGCTTGGGGGTTGGGGTGGAGACCCAGTACTTC	CASSLGVGVETQYF	-	TRBV7-7	TRBJ2-5	14	-
TGCGCCAGCAAAGTTGGGAGCGTCACGCGGCACGAGCAGTACTTC	CASKVGSVTRHEQYF	-	TRBV5-1	TRBJ2-7	15	-
TGTGCCAGCAGCTTAGCGGCAGGGGGAGAGACCCAGTACTTC	CASSLAAGGETQYF	-	TRBV7-9	TRBJ2-5	14	TRBD1
TGTGCCAGTAGTACTCAGGGGGCGAACTATGGCTACACCTTC	CASSTQGANYGYTF	few	TRBV19	TRBJ1-2	14	TRBD1
TGCGCCAGCAGCTTGGATATGGGTGGCTACACCTTC	CASSLDMGGYTF	-	TRBV5-1	TRBJ1-2	12	-
TGCGCCAGCAGCCTGTCCCCATCGGGGGGAAAAGAGACCCAGTACTTC	CASSLSPSGGKETQYF	-	TRBV5-1	TRBJ2-5	16	TRBD2
TGTGCAAGTCGCTCACAGACCATAAACTCCTACGAGCAGTACTTC	CASRSQTINSYEQYF	-	TRBV12-2	TRBJ2-7	15	-
TGTGCCAGCAGTTTTCATCTCTCGCGGGACAATGAGCAGTTCTTC	CASSFHLSRDNEQFF	-	TRBV28	TRBJ2-1	15	-
TGTGCCAGCAGCCCACAGGGGGCGAGGGAGACCCAGTACTTC	CASSPQGARETQYF	-	TRBV7-2	TRBJ2-5	14	TRBD1
TGTGCCAGCAGCCTCGTGGGCGTCGGGAAAAAACTGTTTTTT	CASSLVGVGKKLFF	-	TRBV6-5	TRBJ1-4	14	-
TGTGCCAGCAGTTTAAGGACAGGGATACTAGAAAAACTGTTTTTT	CASSLRTGILEKLFF	few	TRBV28	TRBJ1-4	15	TRBD1
TGTGCCAGCAGCCAAGATCGGAGGACTAGCGGGCCCTACGAGCAGTACTTC	CASSQDRRTSGPYEQYF	-	TRBV14	TRBJ2-7	17	TRBD2
TGTGCCAGCAGTTACTCCGGGGAGACCCAGTACTTC	CASSYSGETQYF	few	TRBV6-5	TRBJ2-5	12	-
TGTGCCAGCAGTGAAGCGCGCGTCGGAGGCTACACCTTC	CASSEARVGGYTF	-	TRBV6-1	TRBJ1-2	13	-
TGTGCCAGCAGGATCGGGGGCTCTGGGGCCAACGTCCTGACTTTC	CASRIGGSGANVLTF	-	TRBV6-1	TRBJ2-6	15	-
TGTGCCAGCGGCAACAGGGGGCGCGACGAGCAGTACTTC	CASGNRGRDEQYF	-	TRBV25-1	TRBJ2-7	13	TRBD1
TGTGCCAGCAGTTTTGGGGCAGGGGTACAGCCCCAGCATTTT	CASSFGAGVQPQHF	-	TRBV28	TRBJ1-5	14	-
TGTGCCAGTAGTAGAGACAGGCCCGCGGATAGCAATCAGCCCCAGCATTTT	CASSRDRPADSNQPQHF	-	TRBV19	TRBJ1-5	17	-
TGTGCCTGGACACGGAACACTGAAGCTTTCTTT	CAWTRNTEAFF	-	TRBV30	TRBJ1-1	11	-
TGTGCCAGCAGCTTGAACAGGGGCACCGGGGAGCTGTTTTTT	CASSLNRGTGELFF	-	TRBV5-4	TRBJ2-2	14	TRBD1
TGTGCCAGCAGTGAAAGGGGCAGGGCCTACAGCAATCAGCCCCAGCATTTT	CASSERGRAYSNQPQHF	-	TRBV6-1	TRBJ1-5	17	-
TGTGCCAGCAGGGGGGGTTCTAGCACAGATACGCAGTATTTT	CASRGGSSTDTQYF	-	TRBV28	TRBJ2-3	14	-